This T cell receptor beta chain emerged from a study of T cell responses to AZD1222 COVID-19 vaccine. Study results and limitations: Close to half of spike-specific TCRs reportedly recognize unmutated variant regions.

Germline CDR1 is LNHDA and CDR2 is SQIVND (reference sequence). The CDR3 length is 15 residues. V lost 7 bases and J lost 1, with 13 bases in between. Profiling relied on immunoSEQ multiplex PCR, and the TCRdb table lists in-frame clones only, not all of them. The table has roughly 120,000 clones, more than 70% seen once. As regards this clone: Its specificity is unknown.

This specimen was peripheral blood, taken on day 0 of AZD1222 vaccination. This clonotype was sampled from an adult in good health. The V and J genes are TRBV19 and TRBJ2-2, with D tentatively TRBD1 (6 bases). The CDR3 region has the DNA TGTGCCAGTAAATCGGCACAGGGGAACACCGGGGAGCTGTTTTTT. Amino acid sequence: CASKSAQGNTGELFF.